Below are 24 T cell receptor beta chains sequenced from a single sample in a study of control samples from healthy donors and cancer patients. Generated by immunoSEQ multiplex PCR, the TCRdb table keeps only in-frame clones and is missing some. This table has 180,000 or so clones, about nine tenths appearing once. Sequenced material: blood. The receptors shown here come from a woman aged 25-40 years in good health.

The V gene is TRBV9, the J gene TRBJ1-6; D is ambiguous. From germline, CDR1 is SGDLS and CDR2 YYNGEE. The CDR3 spans 16 residues. V lost 0 bases and J 1 base, leaving 8 bases between the germline ends. This CDR3 is CASSVGPGSYNSPLHF. The CDR3 DNA sequence: TGTGCCAGCAGCGTAGGTCCGGGTTCCTATAATTCACCCCTCCACTTT.

This clone was found once. This sequence joins TRBV18 and TRBJ2-3; the D gene is possibly TRBD1 (5 bases). The germline gives CDR1 KGHSH, CDR2 LQKENI. The CDR3 has 14 residues. Trimming removed 2 bases from V and 2 bases from J, with 8 bases in between. The CDR3 region is CASSPAGPTDTQYF. The CDR3 coding sequence is TGTGCCAGCTCACCAGCAGGGCCCACAGATACGCAGTATTTT.

The chain recombines TRBV6-4 with TRBJ2-2; unclear D gene. V was clipped by 2 bases and J by 0 bases, with 7 bases between them. The CDR3 sequence is 15 residues long. Germline CDR1 and CDR2: MRHNA and SNTAGT. The CDR3 reads CASSDGPSNTGELFF. In DNA form, the CDR3 reads TGTGCCAGCAGTGACGGGCCTTCGAACACCGGGGAGCTGTTTTTT.

The chain links TRBV5-4 to TRBJ2-5; 12 bases match TRBD2. Trimming removed 0 bases from V and 4 bases from J; junction bases left unmatched: 4. The CDR3 is made up of 16 amino acids. In germline, CDR1 is SGHNT, CDR2 YYREEE (reference sequence). The CDR3 nucleotides are TGTGCCAGCAGCTTGGCGGCTAGCGGGGGGGTAGAGACCCAGTACTTC. Translated: CASSLAASGGVETQYF.

The rearrangement links TRBV3-1 (or the pseudogene TRBV3-2) to TRBJ2-5, with 12 positions matching TRBD2. Trimming cost V 6 bases and J 5 bases; bases outside gene matches: 4. Germline-derived CDR1 and CDR2 are LGHDT and YNNKEL (reference sequence). The CDR3 is made up of 14 amino acids. CDR3 DNA: TGTGCCAGCAGGATGACTAGCGGGGGTGAGACCCAGTACTTC. This codes for CASRMTSGGETQYF.

The chain uses TRBV27 and TRBJ1-1; TRBD1 is a possible D gene (5 bases). Germline-derived CDR1 and CDR2 are MNHEY and SMNVEV (reference sequence). The CDR3 contains 14 residues. The V end lost 5 bases, the J end lost 2 bases, and 12 bases lay between the germline ends. CDR3 loop: CASSKNRDNTEAFF. The DNA of the CDR3 is TGTGCCAGCAGTAAAAACCGGGACAACACTGAAGCTTTCTTT.

The chain combines TRBV6-5 with TRBJ2-1; TRBD2 matches at 8 bases. Trimming at V came to 2 bases and at J to 1 base, leaving 1 base not matched to a gene. This CDR3 has 15 amino acids. The germline V gene has CDR1 MNHEY and CDR2 SVGAGI. CDR3 bases: TGTGCCAGCAGTTACGCGGGGGGTTCCTACAATGAGCAGTTCTTC. This encodes CASSYAGGSYNEQFF.

The rearrangement links TRBV7-2 to TRBJ2-5; maybe TRBD2 (7 bases). The ends were cut back, 2 bases at V and 5 bases at J, with 15 bases in the middle. The CDR3 spans 15 residues. The germline gives CDR1 SGHTA, CDR2 FQGNSA. The CDR3 loop is CASSLIRRGGETQYF. Here the CDR3 DNA reads TGTGCCAGCAGCTTAATCAGGAGGGGGGGGGAGACCCAGTACTTC.

The V call is TRBV2, the J call TRBJ1-2; 7 positions match TRBD1. Germline CDR1 is SNHLY and CDR2 is FYNNEI. V dropped 2 bases and J dropped 4; count of bases not matched to a gene: 10. CDR3 length: 16 residues. This CDR3 is CASSEQGGNAGYGYTF. In DNA, the CDR3 is TGTGCCAGCAGTGAACAGGGGGGTAATGCTGGCTATGGCTACACCTTC.

The rearrangement joins TRBV11-3 to TRBJ2-1; D assignment may be TRBD1 or TRBD2 (6 bases each). Germline lookup yields CDR1 SGHNT and CDR2 YENEEA. The V gene lost 0 bases and the J gene lost 5 bases, with 8 bases spanning the gap. This CDR3 comprises 14 residues. CDR3 nucleotides: TGTGCCAGCAGCTTAGAAGGGGGGAACAATGAGCAGTTCTTC. It yields the protein CASSLEGGNNEQFF.

This chain uses TRBV2 with TRBJ1-6, with 8 bases aligning to TRBD1. The CDR3 contains 12 residues. Germline CDR1 reads SNHLY; CDR2 reads FYNNEI. V lost 8 bases to trimming and J lost 13 bases; unmatched junction nucleotides: 7. DNA of the CDR3: TGTGCCAGCGAAGGACAGGGAAGCCCCCTCCACTTT. Its protein is CASEGQGSPLHF.

The chain employs TRBV5-1 and TRBJ1-2; TRBD1 matches at 7 bases. From germline, CDR1 is SGHRS and CDR2 YFSETQ. With 5 bases clipped from V and 6 bases from J, the junction kept 4 bases outside the gene matches. There are 12 residues in the CDR3. The CDR3, as DNA: TGCGCCAGCAGTCCAGGGGGGGATGGCTACACCTTC. It specifies CASSPGGDGYTF.

J is TRBJ1-1 and V is TRBV6-5, with D possibly TRBD1 on 5 matching bases. CDR3 length equals 14 residues. Trimming removed 6 bases from V and 4 bases from J, with 15 bases in between. Germline V lookup: CDR1 MNHEY, CDR2 SVGAGI. The CDR3 sequence is CASSIQGYGTEAFF. In DNA, the CDR3 is TGTGCCAGCAGCATTCAGGGATATGGCACTGAAGCTTTCTTT.

The chain carries TRBV6-5 and TRBJ1-1; D is possibly TRBD1 (5 bases). The CDR3 sequence is 15 residues long. Germline V gene lookup returns CDR1 MNHEY and CDR2 SVGAGI. Trimming cost V 6 bases and J 0 bases, with 14 bases left between them. This CDR3 is CASRKPGTLNTEAFF. CDR3 in DNA: TGTGCCAGCAGGAAGCCCGGGACTCTGAACACTGAAGCTTTCTTT.

The V gene is TRBV29-1, the J gene TRBJ2-1; 7 bases line up with TRBD2. This CDR3 has 14 residues. V shed 6 bases and J 3 bases; nucleotides not matched to a gene: 8. CDR1 and CDR2 (germline): SQVTM, ANQGSEA. This chain's CDR3 is CSVGLVSGYNEQFF. The CDR3 coding sequence is TGCAGCGTAGGACTAGTTTCCGGCTACAATGAGCAGTTCTTC.

In the case of this clone: At the DNA level, this CDR3 is encoded by other sequences in the same sample as well. J is TRBJ1-2 and V is TRBV18; D uncertain. The CDR3 is 14 residues long. The V end lost 2 bases, the J end lost 4 bases, and 11 bases lay between the germline ends. Germline loops: CDR1 KGHSH, CDR2 LQKENI. The CDR3 spells CASSPSGEGYGYTF. CDR3 in DNA: TGTGCCAGCTCACCAAGTGGGGAGGGCTATGGCTACACCTTC.

The gene calls are TRBV7-9 and TRBJ2-3, with D maybe TRBD2 (6 bases). CDR1 is SEHNR, CDR2 FQNEAQ, per germline (reference sequence). The CDR3 extends over 16 amino acids. Trimming left V 5 bases short and J 0 bases short, with 15 bases between. CDR3 protein: CASSETSLHSTDTQYF. CDR3 nucleotide sequence: TGTGCCAGCAGCGAAACTAGCCTCCATAGCACAGATACGCAGTATTTT. The full variable domain, rest sourced from reference TRBV7-9 and TRBJ2-3, is DTGVSQNPRHKITKRGQNVTFRCDPISEHNRLYWYRQTLGQGPEFLTYFQNEAQLEKSRLLSDRFSAERPKGSFSTLEIQRTEQGDSAMYLCASSETSLHSTDTQYFGPGTRLTVL.

This chain links TRBV11-2 with TRBJ1-6; D ambiguous. V was cut by 1 base and J by 7 bases, with 8 bases left in between. The germline V gene encodes CDR1 SGHAT and CDR2 FQNNGV. The CDR3 extends over 14 amino acids. This chain's CDR3 is CASSLAGGNSPLHF. Written as DNA, the CDR3 is TGTGCCAGCAGCTTAGCGGGCGGAAATTCACCCCTCCACTTT.

The chain recombines TRBV12-2 with TRBJ1-3; the table's D call, TRBD1, has no DNA check behind it. TRBV12-2 counts as a pseudogene. The CDR3 extends over 14 amino acids. CDR3: CASRLRQAGNTIYF. Written as DNA, the CDR3 is TGTGCAAGTCGCTTAAGGCAGGCTGGAAACACCATATATTTT.

This chain uses TRBV7-8 with TRBJ1-5, with D possibly matching TRBD1 (5 bases). Germline V lookup: CDR1 SGHVS, CDR2 FQNEAQ. This CDR3 region has 15 residues. V shed 4 bases and J shed 3 bases, with 13 bases lying between them. CDR3 in DNA: TGTGCCAGCAGCTCCGGGACGGCACTCAATCAGCCCCAGCATTTT. This codes for CASSSGTALNQPQHF. The full variable domain, its missing parts supplied by reference TRBV7-8 and TRBJ1-5, is GAGVSQSPRYKVAKRGQDVALRCDPISGHVSLFWYQQALGQGPEFLTYFQNEAQLDKSGLPSDRFFAERPEGSVSTLKIQRTQQEDSAVYLCASSSGTALNQPQHFGDGTRLSIL.

This chain joins TRBV5-5 and TRBJ2-1, with TRBD1 identical over 10 bases. After removal of 3 bases from V and 2 bases from J, the junction contained 8 bases not matched to a gene. Germline CDR1 reads SGHKS; CDR2 reads YYEKEE (reference sequence). The CDR3 covers 17 residues. CDR3 DNA sequence: TGTGCCAGCAGCTGGGGACAGGGGCCATACGCCTACAATGAGCAGTTCTTC. It codes for CASSWGQGPYAYNEQFF.

V and J are TRBV27 and TRBJ2-5; 10 bases match TRBD1. V trimming: 1 base; J trimming: 3 bases; junction bases outside the gene matches: 2. Germline CDR1 is MNHEY and CDR2 is SMNVEV (reference sequence). There are 15 residues in the CDR3. CDR3 sequence (DNA): TGTGCCAGCAGTTTATACGGGACAGGGGAAGAGACCCAGTACTTC. Translated: CASSLYGTGEETQYF.

Regarding this clone: The identical CDR3 is also encoded by other nucleotide sequences in the sample. The J gene is TRBJ2-5, the V gene TRBV18; D is unresolved. In germline, CDR1 is KGHSH, CDR2 LQKENI. Deletions cut 3 bases from V and 1 base from J, with 6 bases between. The CDR3 has 13 amino acids. The CDR3 is CASSPGLQETQYF. CDR3 nucleotide sequence: TGTGCCAGCTCACCCGGCCTCCAAGAGACCCAGTACTTC.

J is TRBJ1-5 and V is TRBV18; TRBD1 aligns across 12 bases. V lost 3 bases and J lost 4; bases outside the gene matches: 7. This CDR3 has 17 amino acids. Germline V lookup: CDR1 KGHSH, CDR2 LQKENI. The CDR3 DNA is TGTGCCAGCTCACCGCCGGGGACAGGGGGCCTTAATCAGCCCCAGCATTTT. Its translation is CASSPPGTGGLNQPQHF.